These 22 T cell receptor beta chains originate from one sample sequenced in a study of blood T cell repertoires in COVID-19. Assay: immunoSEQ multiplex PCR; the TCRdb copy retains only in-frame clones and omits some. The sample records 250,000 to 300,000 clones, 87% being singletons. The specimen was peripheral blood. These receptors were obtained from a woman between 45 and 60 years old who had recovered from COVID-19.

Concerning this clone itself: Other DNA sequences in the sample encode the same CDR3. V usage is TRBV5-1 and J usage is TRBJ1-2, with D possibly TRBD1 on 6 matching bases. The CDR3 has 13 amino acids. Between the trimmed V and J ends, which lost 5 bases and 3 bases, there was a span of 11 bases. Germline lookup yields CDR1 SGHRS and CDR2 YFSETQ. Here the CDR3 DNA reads TGCGCCAGCAGTCCTCAGGGGCACTATGGCTACACCTTC. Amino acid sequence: CASSPQGHYGYTF.

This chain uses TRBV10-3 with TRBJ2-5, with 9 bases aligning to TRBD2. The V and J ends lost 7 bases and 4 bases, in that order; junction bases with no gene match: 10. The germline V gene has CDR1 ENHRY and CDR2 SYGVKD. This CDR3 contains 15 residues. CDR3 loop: CAIKEGGGALETQYF. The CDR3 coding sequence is TGTGCCATCAAAGAGGGCGGGGGGGCCTTAGAGACCCAGTACTTC.

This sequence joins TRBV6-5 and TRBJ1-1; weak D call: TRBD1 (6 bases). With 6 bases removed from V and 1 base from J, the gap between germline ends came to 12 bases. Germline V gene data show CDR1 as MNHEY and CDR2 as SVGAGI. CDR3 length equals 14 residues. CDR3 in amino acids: CASSYGDTNTEAFF. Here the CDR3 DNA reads TGTGCCAGCAGCTACGGGGACACGAACACTGAAGCTTTCTTT.

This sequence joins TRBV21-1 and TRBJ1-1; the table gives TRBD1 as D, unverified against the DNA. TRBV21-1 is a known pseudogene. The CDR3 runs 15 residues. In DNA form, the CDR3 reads TGTGCCAGCAGCCAGAACCCTGCTTTGAACACTGAAGCTTTCTTT. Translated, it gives CASSQNPALNTEAFF.

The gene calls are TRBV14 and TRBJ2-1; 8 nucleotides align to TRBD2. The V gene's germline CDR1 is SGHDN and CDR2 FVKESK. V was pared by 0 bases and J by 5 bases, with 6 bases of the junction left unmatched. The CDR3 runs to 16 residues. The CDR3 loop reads CASSQDIAGLNNEQFF. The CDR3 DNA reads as TGTGCCAGCAGCCAAGATATAGCGGGGCTGAACAATGAGCAGTTCTTC.

CDR3: CASSLAQGQVWGYTF. In DNA form, the CDR3 reads TGTGCCAGCAGCTTGGCACAGGGGCAGGTTTGGGGCTACACCTTC. The chain couples TRBV5-8 to TRBJ1-2; 7 nucleotides align to TRBD1. J lost 8 bases, V lost 0 bases, and 10 bases had no gene match. CDR3 size: 15 residues. Looked up from germline, CDR1 is SGHTS and CDR2 is YDEGEE.

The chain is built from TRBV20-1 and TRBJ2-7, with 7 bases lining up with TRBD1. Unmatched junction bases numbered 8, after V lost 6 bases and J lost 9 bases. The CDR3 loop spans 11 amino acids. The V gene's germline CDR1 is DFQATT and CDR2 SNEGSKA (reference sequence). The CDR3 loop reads CSAQGQGGQYF. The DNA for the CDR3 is TGCAGTGCACAGGGGCAGGGTGGGCAGTACTTC.

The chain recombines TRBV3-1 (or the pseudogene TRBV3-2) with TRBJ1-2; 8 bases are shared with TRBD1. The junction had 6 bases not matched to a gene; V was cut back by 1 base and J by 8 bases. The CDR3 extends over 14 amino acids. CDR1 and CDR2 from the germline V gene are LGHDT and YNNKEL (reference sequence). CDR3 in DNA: TGTGCCAGCAGCCAAGGGGACAGGCCCTGGGGCTACACCTTC. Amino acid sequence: CASSQGDRPWGYTF.

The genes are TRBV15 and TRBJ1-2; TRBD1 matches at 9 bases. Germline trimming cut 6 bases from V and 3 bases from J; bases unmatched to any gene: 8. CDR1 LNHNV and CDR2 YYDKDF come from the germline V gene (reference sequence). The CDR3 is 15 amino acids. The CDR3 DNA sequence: TGTGCCACCAGTCATGACAGGGGGAACGACTATGGCTACACCTTC. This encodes CATSHDRGNDYGYTF.

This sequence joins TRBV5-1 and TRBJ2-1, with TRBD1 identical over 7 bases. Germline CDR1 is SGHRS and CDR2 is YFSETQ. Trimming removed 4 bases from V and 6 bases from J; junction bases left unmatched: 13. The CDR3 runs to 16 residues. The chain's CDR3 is CASSRIPGQISNEQFF. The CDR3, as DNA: TGCGCCAGCAGCCGCATTCCGGGACAGATTTCCAATGAGCAGTTCTTC.

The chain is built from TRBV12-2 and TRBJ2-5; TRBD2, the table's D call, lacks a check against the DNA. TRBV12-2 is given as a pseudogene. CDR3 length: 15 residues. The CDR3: CASRQTSGRAKTQYF. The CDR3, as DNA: TGTGCAAGTCGCCAGACTAGCGGGAGAGCCAAGACCCAGTACTTC.

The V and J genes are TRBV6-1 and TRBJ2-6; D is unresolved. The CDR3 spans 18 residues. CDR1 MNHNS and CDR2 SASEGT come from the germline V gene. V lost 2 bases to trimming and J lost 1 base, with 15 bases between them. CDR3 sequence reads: CASSEFPGHVSGANVLTF. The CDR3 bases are TGTGCCAGCAGTGAATTTCCAGGCCACGTTTCTGGGGCCAACGTCCTGACTTTC.

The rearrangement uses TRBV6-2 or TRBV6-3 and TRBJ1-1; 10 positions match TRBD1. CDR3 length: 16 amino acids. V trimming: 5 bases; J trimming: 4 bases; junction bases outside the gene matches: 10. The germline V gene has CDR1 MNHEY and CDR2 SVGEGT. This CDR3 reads CASSDGQGVLSTEAFF. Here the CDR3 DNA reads TGTGCCAGCAGTGACGGACAGGGGGTGCTTAGCACTGAAGCTTTCTTT.

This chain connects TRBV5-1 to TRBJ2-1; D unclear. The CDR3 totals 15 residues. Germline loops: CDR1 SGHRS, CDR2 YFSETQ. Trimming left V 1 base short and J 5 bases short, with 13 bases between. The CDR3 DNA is TGCGCCAGCAGCTTGAATATCGGTAGTAACAATGAGCAGTTCTTC. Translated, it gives CASSLNIGSNNEQFF.

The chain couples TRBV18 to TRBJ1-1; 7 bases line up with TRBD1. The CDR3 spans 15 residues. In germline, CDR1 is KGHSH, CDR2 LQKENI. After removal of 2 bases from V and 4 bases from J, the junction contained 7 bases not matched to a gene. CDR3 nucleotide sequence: TGTGCCAGCTCACCAGTAATACAGGGGAGCACTGAAGCTTTCTTT. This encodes CASSPVIQGSTEAFF.

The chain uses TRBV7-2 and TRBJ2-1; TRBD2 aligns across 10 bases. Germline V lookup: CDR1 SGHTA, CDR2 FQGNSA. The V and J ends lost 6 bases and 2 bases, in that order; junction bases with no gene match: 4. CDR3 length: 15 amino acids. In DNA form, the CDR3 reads TGTGCCAGCAGTCTAACTAGCGGGGCCTACAATGAGCAGTTCTTC. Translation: CASSLTSGAYNEQFF.

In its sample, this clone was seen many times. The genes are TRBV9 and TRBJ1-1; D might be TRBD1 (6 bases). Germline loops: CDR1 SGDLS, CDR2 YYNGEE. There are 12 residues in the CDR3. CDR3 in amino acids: CARDRMNTEAFF. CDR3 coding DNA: TGTGCGAGAGACAGGATGAACACTGAAGCTTTCTTT. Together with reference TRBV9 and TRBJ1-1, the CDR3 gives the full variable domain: DSGVTQTPKHLITATGQRVTLRCSPRSGDLSVYWYQQSLDQGLQFLIQYYNGEERAKGNILERFSAQQFPDLHSELNLSSLELGDSALYFCARDRMNTEAFFGQGTRLTVV.

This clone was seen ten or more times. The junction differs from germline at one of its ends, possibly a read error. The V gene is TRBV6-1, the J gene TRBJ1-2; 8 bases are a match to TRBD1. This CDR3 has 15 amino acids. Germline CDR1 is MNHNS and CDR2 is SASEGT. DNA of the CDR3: TGTGCCAGCAGGGAAGCCGTCGGACAGGGCTATGGCTACACCTTC. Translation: CASREAVGQGYGYTF.

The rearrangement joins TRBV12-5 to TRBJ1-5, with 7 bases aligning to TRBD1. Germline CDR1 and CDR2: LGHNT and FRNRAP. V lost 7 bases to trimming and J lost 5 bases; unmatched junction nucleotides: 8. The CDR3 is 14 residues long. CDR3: CASAAGTEHQPQHF. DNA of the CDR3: TGTGCTAGTGCCGCCGGGACAGAACATCAGCCCCAGCATTTT. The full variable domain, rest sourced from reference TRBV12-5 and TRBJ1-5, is DARVTQTPRHKVTEMGQEVTMRCQPILGHNTVFWYRQTMMQGLELLAYFRNRAPLDDSGMPKDRFSAEMPDATLATLKIQPSEPRDSAVYFCASAAGTEHQPQHFGDGTRLSIL.

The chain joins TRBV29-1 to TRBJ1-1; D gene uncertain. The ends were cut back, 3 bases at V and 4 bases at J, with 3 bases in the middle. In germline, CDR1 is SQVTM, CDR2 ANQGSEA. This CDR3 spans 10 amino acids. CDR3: CSVESTEAFF. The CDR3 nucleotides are TGCAGCGTTGAGAGCACTGAAGCTTTCTTT.

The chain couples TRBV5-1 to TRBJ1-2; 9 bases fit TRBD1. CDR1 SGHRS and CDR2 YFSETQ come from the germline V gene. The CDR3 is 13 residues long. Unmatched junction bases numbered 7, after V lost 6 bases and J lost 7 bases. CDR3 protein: CASKSTGGVGYTF. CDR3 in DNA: TGCGCCAGCAAATCCACAGGGGGCGTTGGCTACACCTTC.

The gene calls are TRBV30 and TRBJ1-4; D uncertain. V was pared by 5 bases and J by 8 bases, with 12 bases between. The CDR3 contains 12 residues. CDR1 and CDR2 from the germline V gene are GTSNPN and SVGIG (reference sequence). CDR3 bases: TGTGCCTGGGGGGTGATCCAGGAAAAACTGTTTTTT. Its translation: CAWGVIQEKLFF.